The TCR beta chain under discussion was sequenced for a study of STAT5B mutations in CD4+ large granular lymphocyte leukemia. Across the whole study: Healthy donors showed HLA-associated enrichment of the CDR3 'QG' motif.

Germline V CDR1 and CDR2: SGHNT, YENEEA. V lost 6 bases, J lost 3 bases, and 3 bases stayed unmatched. The CDR3 runs to 14 residues. Sequencing used immunoSEQ multiplex PCR; TCRdb keeps in-frame clones, though not all of them. The sample records about 31,000 clones, just under 75% being singletons. Study-level points and caveats: TRBV06-family usage was enriched in top patient clones (8/27) versus controls (2/35).

With respect to this clone: The antigen is undetermined.

Control samples were healthy donors' buffy coats. The sample was CD4+ T cells from blood buffy coats. This receptor was identified in a human donor in good health. The rearrangement joins TRBV11-3 to TRBJ2-2; 8 bases map to TRBD2. Here the CDR3 reads CASRPGGDTGELFF. The CDR3 DNA follows: TGTGCCAGCAGACCGGGGGGGGACACCGGGGAGCTGTTTTTT.